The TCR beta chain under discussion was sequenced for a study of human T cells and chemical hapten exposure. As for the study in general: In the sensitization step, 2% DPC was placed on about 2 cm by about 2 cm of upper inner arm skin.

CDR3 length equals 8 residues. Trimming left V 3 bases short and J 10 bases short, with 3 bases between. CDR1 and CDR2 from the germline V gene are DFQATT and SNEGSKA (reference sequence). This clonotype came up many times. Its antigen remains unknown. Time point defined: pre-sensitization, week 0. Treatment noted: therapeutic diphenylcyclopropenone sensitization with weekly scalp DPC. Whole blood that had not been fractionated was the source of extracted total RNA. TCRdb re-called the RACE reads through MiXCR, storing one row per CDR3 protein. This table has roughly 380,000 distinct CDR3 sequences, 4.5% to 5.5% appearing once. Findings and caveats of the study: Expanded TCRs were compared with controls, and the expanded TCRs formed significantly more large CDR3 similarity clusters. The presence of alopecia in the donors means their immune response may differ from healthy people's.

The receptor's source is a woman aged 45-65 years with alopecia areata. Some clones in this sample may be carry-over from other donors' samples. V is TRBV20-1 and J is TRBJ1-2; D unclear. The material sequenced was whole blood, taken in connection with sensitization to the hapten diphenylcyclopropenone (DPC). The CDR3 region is CSASPYTF. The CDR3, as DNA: TGCAGTGCTAGCCCCTACACCTTC.